The rows below give T cell receptor beta chains drawn from one sample of a study of T cell changes during pregnancy in multiple sclerosis. TCRdb's copy holds only in-frame clones and misses some; the assay was immunoSEQ multiplex PCR. The table shows about 80,000 clones, with 89% occurring only once. The material sequenced was peripheral blood, taken before pregnancy. These receptor sequences come from a female donor with multiple sclerosis, enrolled in a pregnancy study. Both conserved end residues are part of each CDR3. A D gene is named only where the DNA matches it firmly. The size entry is marked missing in some rows and otherwise reads once, few, many or a size class.

CDR3 length: 13; V gene: TRBV2; clone size: NA; D gene: NA; J gene: TRBJ1-5; CDR3 DNA: TGTGCCAGCAGCGGAGACGGGGGGCAGCCCCAGCATTTT; CDR3 protein: CASSGDGGQPQHF
CDR3 length: 14; V gene: TRBV5-4; clone size: once; D gene: NA; J gene: TRBJ1-6; CDR3 DNA: TGTGCCAGCAGCTTTTCGGGGGTAAATTCACCCCTCCACTTT; CDR3 protein: CASSFSGVNSPLHF
CDR3 length: 16; V gene: TRBV6-5; clone size: NA; D gene: TRBD1; J gene: TRBJ1-2; CDR3 DNA: TGTGCCAGCAGTTACGATGGTTTGGGGACAGGGGGACGCTACACCTTC; CDR3 protein: CASSYDGLGTGGRYTF
CDR3 length: 16; V gene: TRBV15; clone size: NA; D gene: TRBD1; J gene: TRBJ1-4; CDR3 DNA: TGTGCCACCAGCAGAGGGGCCGGGACAGCCTTCGAAAAACTGTTTTTT; CDR3 protein: CATSRGAGTAFEKLFF
CDR3 length: 16; V gene: TRBV7-3; clone size: NA; D gene: TRBD2; J gene: TRBJ2-3; CDR3 DNA: TGTGCCAGCAGCTTAAGCGGGGGGCCGTACACAGATACGCAGTATTTT; CDR3 protein: CASSLSGGPYTDTQYF
CDR3 length: 15; V gene: TRBV5-1; clone size: NA; D gene: TRBD1; J gene: TRBJ1-5; CDR3 DNA: TGCGCCAGCAGCTTGGGGACAGGAGGCAATCAGCCCCAGCATTTT; CDR3 protein: CASSLGTGGNQPQHF
CDR3 length: 15; V gene: TRBV18; clone size: NA; D gene: TRBD1; J gene: TRBJ1-1; CDR3 DNA: TGTGCCAGCTCCCCTCGAACAGGGGCCGTCTCTGAAGCTTTCTTT; CDR3 protein: CASSPRTGAVSEAFF
CDR3 length: 14; V gene: TRBV7-9; clone size: NA; D gene: NA; J gene: TRBJ1-1; CDR3 DNA: TGTGCCAGCAGCTTAGGGGTAGCGAGCACTGAAGCTTTCTTT; CDR3 protein: CASSLGVASTEAFF
CDR3 length: 12; V gene: TRBV7-8; clone size: NA; D gene: NA; J gene: TRBJ1-6; CDR3 DNA: TGTGCCAGCAGCTTAGTAGCTTCACCCCTCCACTTT; CDR3 protein: CASSLVASPLHF
CDR3 length: 16; V gene: TRBV28; clone size: NA; D gene: TRBD2; J gene: TRBJ2-1; CDR3 DNA: TGTGCCAGCAGGACTAGCGGGGGGGTCTCCTACAATGAGCAGTTCTTC; CDR3 protein: CASRTSGGVSYNEQFF
CDR3 length: 15; V gene: TRBV5-1; clone size: NA; D gene: TRBD1; J gene: TRBJ2-5; CDR3 DNA: TGCGCCAGCAGCTACCAGGGGACAGGGCTAGAGACCCAGTACTTC; CDR3 protein: CASSYQGTGLETQYF
CDR3 length: 14; V gene: TRBV19; clone size: NA; D gene: NA; J gene: TRBJ2-1; CDR3 DNA: TGTGCCAGTAGTATAGGGGGGGACTACAATGAGCAGTTCTTC; CDR3 protein: CASSIGGDYNEQFF
CDR3 length: 18; V gene: TRBV13; clone size: once; D gene: NA; J gene: TRBJ2-7; CDR3 DNA: TGTGCCAGCAGCTTAGGACCCCAGGGGACCCTTACATCCTACGAGCAGTACTTC; CDR3 protein: CASSLGPQGTLTSYEQYF
CDR3 length: 16; V gene: TRBV5-6; clone size: NA; D gene: NA; J gene: TRBJ1-1; CDR3 DNA: TGTGCCAGCAGCTTGAGGCGAATCGGGAGGAACACTGAAGCTTTCTTT; CDR3 protein: CASSLRRIGRNTEAFF
CDR3 length: 14; V gene: TRBV11-2; clone size: NA; D gene: TRBD2; J gene: TRBJ2-7; CDR3 DNA: TGTGCCAGCAGCTTAGCGCGGGGGGGCTACGAGCAGTACTTC; CDR3 protein: CASSLARGGYEQYF
CDR3 length: 14; V gene: TRBV2; clone size: NA; D gene: NA; J gene: TRBJ2-2; CDR3 DNA: TGTGCCAGCAGCCCCCTAGGGGTCACCGGGGAGCTGTTTTTT; CDR3 protein: CASSPLGVTGELFF
CDR3 length: 14; V gene: TRBV5-4; clone size: NA; D gene: TRBD1; J gene: TRBJ1-1; CDR3 DNA: TGTGCCAGCAGCTTGATGGCAGGGGGAGCTGAAGCTTTCTTT; CDR3 protein: CASSLMAGGAEAFF
CDR3 length: 18; V gene: TRBV7-8; clone size: NA; D gene: NA; J gene: TRBJ1-1; CDR3 DNA: TGTGCCAGCAGCCACGGTTACAGGGCCACCGCCCTGAACACTGAAGCTTTCTTT; CDR3 protein: CASSHGYRATALNTEAFF
CDR3 length: 15; V gene: TRBV11-3; clone size: NA; D gene: TRBD2; J gene: TRBJ2-1; CDR3 DNA: TGTGCCAGCAGCCTGGGGGTAGCGGGGGGCCATGAGCAGTTCTTC; CDR3 protein: CASSLGVAGGHEQFF
CDR3 length: 12; V gene: TRBV29-1; clone size: NA; D gene: TRBD1; J gene: TRBJ2-7; CDR3 DNA: TGCAGCGTCGCGGACAGGTCCTACGAGCAGTACTTC; CDR3 protein: CSVADRSYEQYF
CDR3 length: 13; V gene: TRBV11-2; clone size: NA; D gene: NA; J gene: TRBJ2-7; CDR3 DNA: TGTGCCAGCAGCTTAGGCGGGGAGGACGAGCAGTACTTC; CDR3 protein: CASSLGGEDEQYF
CDR3 length: 16; V gene: TRBV15; clone size: NA; D gene: TRBD1; J gene: TRBJ1-5; CDR3 DNA: TGTGCCACCGCGGGTACAGGGGATTATAGCAATCAGCCCCAGCATTTT; CDR3 protein: CATAGTGDYSNQPQHF
CDR3 length: 16; V gene: TRBV19; clone size: NA; D gene: NA; J gene: TRBJ1-5; CDR3 DNA: TGTGCCAGTAGTAGTGTCCCCAGGGGCAGCAATCAGCCCCAGCATTTT; CDR3 protein: CASSSVPRGSNQPQHF
CDR3 length: 13; V gene: TRBV19; clone size: NA; D gene: NA; J gene: TRBJ1-2; CDR3 DNA: TGTGCCAGTAGTTCCCAGCGAGATTACGGCTACACCTTC; CDR3 protein: CASSSQRDYGYTF
CDR3 length: 15; V gene: TRBV5-4; clone size: NA; D gene: TRBD1; J gene: TRBJ1-2; CDR3 DNA: TGTGCCAGCAGCTCCAGTCCCGGGACAGTCTATGGCTACACCTTC; CDR3 protein: CASSSSPGTVYGYTF
CDR3 length: 15; V gene: TRBV7-6; clone size: NA; D gene: TRBD1; J gene: TRBJ2-7; CDR3 DNA: TGTGCCAGCAGCCGATGGACAGGGAAGGGCTACGAGCAGTACTTC; CDR3 protein: CASSRWTGKGYEQYF
CDR3 length: 16; V gene: TRBV4-1; clone size: NA; D gene: NA; J gene: TRBJ2-5; CDR3 DNA: TGCGCCAGCAGCCACACCCCCGGCGGCACCGAAGAGACCCAGTACTTC; CDR3 protein: CASSHTPGGTEETQYF
CDR3 length: 16; V gene: TRBV5-1; clone size: NA; D gene: NA; J gene: TRBJ1-1; CDR3 DNA: TGCGCCAGCAGCTTGGCCGAGGCCAGGGGGAACACTGAAGCTTTCTTT; CDR3 protein: CASSLAEARGNTEAFF
CDR3 length: 12; V gene: TRBV2; clone size: NA; D gene: NA; J gene: TRBJ1-1; CDR3 DNA: TGTGCCAGCAGTGAACTCGGGACTGAAGCTTTCTTT; CDR3 protein: CASSELGTEAFF
CDR3 length: 13; V gene: TRBV6-6; clone size: NA; D gene: NA; J gene: TRBJ1-6; CDR3 DNA: TGTGCCAGCATTGACAGCTATAATTCACCCCTCCACTTT; CDR3 protein: CASIDSYNSPLHF
CDR3 length: 16; V gene: TRBV4-2; clone size: NA; D gene: TRBD2; J gene: TRBJ2-3; CDR3 DNA: TGTGCCAGCAGCCAAGACTTGGCGGGGGGGCGAGGTACGCAGTATTTT; CDR3 protein: CASSQDLAGGRGTQYF
CDR3 length: 14; V gene: TRBV6-1; clone size: NA; D gene: NA; J gene: TRBJ1-5; CDR3 DNA: TGTGCCAGCACCCAGGGTGGCGGCAATCAGCCCCAGCATTTT; CDR3 protein: CASTQGGGNQPQHF
CDR3 length: 12; V gene: TRBV2; clone size: NA; D gene: TRBD1; J gene: TRBJ1-4; CDR3 DNA: TGTGCCAGCGGAGGGACAGGGAAAAAACTGTTTTTT; CDR3 protein: CASGGTGKKLFF
CDR3 length: 15; V gene: TRBV18; clone size: once; D gene: NA; J gene: TRBJ1-1; CDR3 DNA: TGTGCCAGCTCCAGTCAACCACCCCCGAACACTGAAGCTTTCTTT; CDR3 protein: CASSSQPPPNTEAFF
CDR3 length: 14; V gene: TRBV9; clone size: NA; D gene: NA; J gene: TRBJ2-7; CDR3 DNA: TGTGCCAGCAGCCCCCGAGACAGCTCCTACGAGCAGTACTTC; CDR3 protein: CASSPRDSSYEQYF
CDR3 length: 13; V gene: TRBV25-1; clone size: NA; D gene: NA; J gene: TRBJ2-7; CDR3 DNA: TGTGCCAGCACCCGAGACAGTTCCTACGAGCAGTACTTC; CDR3 protein: CASTRDSSYEQYF
CDR3 length: 15; V gene: TRBV7-9; clone size: once; D gene: TRBD1; J gene: TRBJ2-2; CDR3 DNA: TGTGCCAGCAGCAATCGGGACAGGAGGACCGGGGAGCTGTTTTTT; CDR3 protein: CASSNRDRRTGELFF
CDR3 length: 16; V gene: TRBV5-1; clone size: NA; D gene: NA; J gene: TRBJ1-2; CDR3 DNA: TGCGCCAGCAGCTTGCCAGGGGCTGGTTCTAACTATGGCTACACCTTC; CDR3 protein: CASSLPGAGSNYGYTF
CDR3 length: 16; V gene: TRBV5-6; clone size: NA; D gene: NA; J gene: TRBJ1-2; CDR3 DNA: TGTGCCAGCAGCTTTCGGGGGATTCCTACTAACTATGGCTACACCTTC; CDR3 protein: CASSFRGIPTNYGYTF
CDR3 length: 15; V gene: TRBV6-4; clone size: NA; D gene: TRBD2; J gene: TRBJ2-3; CDR3 DNA: TGTGCCAGCAGTACGACTAGCGGAGGCACAGATACGCAGTATTTT; CDR3 protein: CASSTTSGGTDTQYF
CDR3 length: 13; V gene: TRBV6-1; clone size: NA; D gene: NA; J gene: TRBJ1-5; CDR3 DNA: TGTGCCAGCAGCCAAGAACACCATCAGCCCCAGCATTTT; CDR3 protein: CASSQEHHQPQHF
CDR3 length: 17; V gene: TRBV30; clone size: NA; D gene: NA; J gene: TRBJ1-1; CDR3 DNA: TGTGCCTGGAGTCCTACTTGGGAGCAGGAAATGAACACTGAAGCTTTCTTT; CDR3 protein: CAWSPTWEQEMNTEAFF
CDR3 length: 16; V gene: TRBV5-1; clone size: NA; D gene: TRBD1; J gene: TRBJ1-4; CDR3 DNA: TGCGCCAGCAACGTTCTTCCGGGACAGGGGAATGAAAAACTGTTTTTT; CDR3 protein: CASNVLPGQGNEKLFF